Included here is one T cell receptor (beta chain) sequence, with context. The sample originates from a study of blood T cell repertoires in COVID-19. V was clipped by 3 bases and J by 4 bases, with 6 bases between them. The CDR3 is made up of 12 amino acids. Only in-frame clones appear in the TCRdb table, and some are missing; sequencing was by immunoSEQ multiplex PCR. The top ten clones hold roughly 2% of a sample with roughly 230,000 clones, around 89% of them seen once. This clonotype was obtained from a woman aged 55-69 years with COVID-19, enrolled during active disease. The chain carries TRBV12-3 or TRBV12-4 and TRBJ1-1; no clear D gene. The sequenced sample was peripheral blood. The CDR3 sequence is CASSFFGTEAFF. The CDR3 DNA is TGTGCCAGCAGTTTTTTCGGCACTGAAGCTTTCTTT.